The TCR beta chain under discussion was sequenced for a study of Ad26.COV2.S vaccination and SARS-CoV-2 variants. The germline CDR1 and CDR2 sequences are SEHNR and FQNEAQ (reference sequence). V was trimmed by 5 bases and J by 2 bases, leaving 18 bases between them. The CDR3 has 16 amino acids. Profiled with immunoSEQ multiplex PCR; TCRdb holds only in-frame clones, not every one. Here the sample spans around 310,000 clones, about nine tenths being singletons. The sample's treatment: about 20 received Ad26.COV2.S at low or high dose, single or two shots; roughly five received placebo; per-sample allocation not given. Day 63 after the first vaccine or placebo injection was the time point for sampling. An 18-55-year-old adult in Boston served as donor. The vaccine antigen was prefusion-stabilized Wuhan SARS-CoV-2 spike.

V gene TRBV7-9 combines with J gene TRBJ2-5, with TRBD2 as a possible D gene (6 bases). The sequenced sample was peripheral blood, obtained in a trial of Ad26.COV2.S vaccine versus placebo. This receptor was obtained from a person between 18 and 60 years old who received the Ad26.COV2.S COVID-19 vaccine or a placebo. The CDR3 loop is CASSTLGSGVQETQYF. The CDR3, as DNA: TGTGCCAGCAGCACCCTGGGTAGCGGAGTACAAGAGACCCAGTACTTC.